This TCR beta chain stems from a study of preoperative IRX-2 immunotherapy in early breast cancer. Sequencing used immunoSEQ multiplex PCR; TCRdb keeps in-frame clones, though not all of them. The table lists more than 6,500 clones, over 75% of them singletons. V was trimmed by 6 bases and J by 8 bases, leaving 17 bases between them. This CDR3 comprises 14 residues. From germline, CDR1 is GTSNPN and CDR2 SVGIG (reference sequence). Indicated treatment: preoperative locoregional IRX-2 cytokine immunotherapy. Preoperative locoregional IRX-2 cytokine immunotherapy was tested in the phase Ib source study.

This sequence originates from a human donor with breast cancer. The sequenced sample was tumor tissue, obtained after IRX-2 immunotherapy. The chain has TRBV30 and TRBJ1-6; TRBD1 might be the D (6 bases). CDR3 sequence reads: CACQRGGSDSPLHF. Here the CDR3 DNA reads TGTGCCTGTCAAAGAGGGGGTAGTGATTCACCCCTCCACTTT.